This T cell receptor (beta chain) was captured in a study of blood T cell repertoires in COVID-19. Study at large: T cells, B-cell-depleted T cells, or PBMCs supplied cDNA or gDNA.

In this sample, this clone turned up a few times. Assay used: immunoSEQ multiplex PCR; TCRdb lists only in-frame clones, some missing. The table shows under 200,000 clones, with about 80% occurring only once. With V trimmed by 6 bases and J by 4 bases, 8 bases remained unmatched. The CDR3 is made up of 15 amino acids. Germline CDR1 is MNHEY and CDR2 is SVGAGI. The sequence derives from an older woman with acute COVID-19. The chain employs TRBV6-5 and TRBJ2-3, with 9 nucleotides matching TRBD1. Material: PBMCs or T cells enriched from blood (not recorded which). The chain's CDR3 is CASRNRDREADTQYF. The CDR3, as DNA: TGTGCCAGCAGAAACCGGGACAGGGAGGCAGATACGCAGTATTTT.